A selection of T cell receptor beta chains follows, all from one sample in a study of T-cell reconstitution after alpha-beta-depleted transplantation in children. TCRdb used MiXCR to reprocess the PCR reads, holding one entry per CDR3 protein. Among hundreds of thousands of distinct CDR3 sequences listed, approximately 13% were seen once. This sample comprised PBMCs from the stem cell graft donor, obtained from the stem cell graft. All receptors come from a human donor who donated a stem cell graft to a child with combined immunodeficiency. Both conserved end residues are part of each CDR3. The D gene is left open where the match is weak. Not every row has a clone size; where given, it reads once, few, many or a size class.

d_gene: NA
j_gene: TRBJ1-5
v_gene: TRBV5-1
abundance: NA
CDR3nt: TGCGCCAGCAGCTTGGTCGGGGAGGGTCAGCCCCAGCATTTT
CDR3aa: CASSLVGEGQPQHF

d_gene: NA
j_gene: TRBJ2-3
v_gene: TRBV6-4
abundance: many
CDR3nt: TGTGCCAGCGCGGGACGAAGCACAGATACGCAGTATTTT
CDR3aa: CASAGRSTDTQYF

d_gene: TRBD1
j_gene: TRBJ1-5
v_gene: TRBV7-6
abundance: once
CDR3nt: TGTGCCAGCAGCTTAGGAGGTACAGGGGCTCAGCCCCAGCATTTT
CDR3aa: CASSLGGTGAQPQHF

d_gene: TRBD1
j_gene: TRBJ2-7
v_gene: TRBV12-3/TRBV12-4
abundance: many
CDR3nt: TGTGCCAGCAGGGGGACAGGGTACTACGAGCAGTACTTC
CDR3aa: CASRGTGYYEQYF

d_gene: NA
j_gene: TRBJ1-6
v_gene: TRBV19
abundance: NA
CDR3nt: TGTGCCAGTAGTGAGGTCCTGGGCGATTCACCCCTCCACTTT
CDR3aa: CASSEVLGDSPLHF

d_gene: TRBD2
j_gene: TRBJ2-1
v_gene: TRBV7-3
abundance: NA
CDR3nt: TGTGCCAGCAGCCCTGGGATTCTAGCGGGGGGGTACAATGAGCAGTTCTTC
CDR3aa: CASSPGILAGGYNEQFF

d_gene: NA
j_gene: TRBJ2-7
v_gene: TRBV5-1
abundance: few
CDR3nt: TGCGCCAGCAGCTCCTCCCCGGGCGTTTCCTACGAGCAGTACTTC
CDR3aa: CASSSSPGVSYEQYF

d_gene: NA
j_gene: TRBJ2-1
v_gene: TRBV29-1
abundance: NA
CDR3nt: TGCAGCGTTGAGGGGGGGCCACAAAGCTCCTACAATGAGCAGTTCTTC
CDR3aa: CSVEGGPQSSYNEQFF

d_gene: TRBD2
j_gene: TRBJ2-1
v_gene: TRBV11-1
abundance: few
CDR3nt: TGTGCCAGCATCACGGGACTAGCGGGAGAGGTACTTATGGATGAGCAGTTCTTC
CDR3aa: CASITGLAGEVLMDEQFF

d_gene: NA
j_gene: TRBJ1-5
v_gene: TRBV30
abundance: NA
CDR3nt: TGTGCCTGGAGTCGGAATCGCAATCAGCCCCAGCATTTT
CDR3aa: CAWSRNRNQPQHF

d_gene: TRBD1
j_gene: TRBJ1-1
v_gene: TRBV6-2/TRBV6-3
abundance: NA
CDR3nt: TGTGCCAGCAGGGCCGGGACAGCCGAAGCTTTCTTT
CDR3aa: CASRAGTAEAFF

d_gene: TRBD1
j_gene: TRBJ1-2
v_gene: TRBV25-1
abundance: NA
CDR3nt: TGTGCCAGCAGTGAATCCGGACAGGGCTATGGCTACACCTTC
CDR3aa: CASSESGQGYGYTF

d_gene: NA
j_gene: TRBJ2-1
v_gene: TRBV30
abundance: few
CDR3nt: TGTGCCTGGAGTGTATCGAGGATTGAGCAGTTCTTC
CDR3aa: CAWSVSRIEQFF

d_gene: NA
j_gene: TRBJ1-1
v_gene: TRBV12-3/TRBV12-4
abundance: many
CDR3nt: TGTGCCAGCAGTTTACCTGGGATAAACACTGAAGCTTTCTTT
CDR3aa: CASSLPGINTEAFF

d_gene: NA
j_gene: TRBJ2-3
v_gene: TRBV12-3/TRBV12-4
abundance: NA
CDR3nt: TGTGCCAGCAGTCCTATGGCGGGCAGGGGAACAGATACGCAGTATTTT
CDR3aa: CASSPMAGRGTDTQYF

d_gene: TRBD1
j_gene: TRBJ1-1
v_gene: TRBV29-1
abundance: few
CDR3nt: TGCAGCGTCCGGACAGGGTGGGACACTGAAGCTTTCTTT
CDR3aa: CSVRTGWDTEAFF

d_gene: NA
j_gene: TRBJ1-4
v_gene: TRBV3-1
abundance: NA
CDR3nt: TGTGCCAGCAGCCCCGGTGAGGGAGTTAATGAAAAACTGTTTTTT
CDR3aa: CASSPGEGVNEKLFF

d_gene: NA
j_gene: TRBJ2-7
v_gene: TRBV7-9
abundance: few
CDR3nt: TGTGCCAGCAGCTCCACTAGGGGGGCGCGTTCCTTCGAGCAGTACTTC
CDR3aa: CASSSTRGARSFEQYF

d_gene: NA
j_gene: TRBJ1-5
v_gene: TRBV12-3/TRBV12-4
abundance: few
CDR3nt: TGTGCCAGCAGTTTAGAGGGGCAGCCCCAGCATTTT
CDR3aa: CASSLEGQPQHF

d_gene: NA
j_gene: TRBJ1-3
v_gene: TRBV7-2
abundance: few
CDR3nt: TGTGCCAGCAACTTGGGGGGCTCTGGAAACACCATATATTTT
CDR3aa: CASNLGGSGNTIYF

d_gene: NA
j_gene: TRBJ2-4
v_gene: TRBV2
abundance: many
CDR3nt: TGTGCCAGCAGAGAGCGGACTTTAGCCAAAAACATTCAGTACTTC
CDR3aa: CASRERTLAKNIQYF

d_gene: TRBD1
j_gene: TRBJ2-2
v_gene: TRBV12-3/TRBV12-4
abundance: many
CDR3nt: TGTGCCAGCAGCCACACTCGGACAGGGGGCCGGGCGGAGCTGTTTTTT
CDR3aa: CASSHTRTGGRAELFF

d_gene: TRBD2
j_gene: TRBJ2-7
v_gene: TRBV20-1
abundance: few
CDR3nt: TGCAGTGCGACAGGACTAGCGGGGATCCAGTACTTC
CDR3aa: CSATGLAGIQYF

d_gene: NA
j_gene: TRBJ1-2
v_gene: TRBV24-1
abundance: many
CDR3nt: TGTGCCACCAGTGTTAGCGTCCTCTATGGCTACACCTTC
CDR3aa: CATSVSVLYGYTF

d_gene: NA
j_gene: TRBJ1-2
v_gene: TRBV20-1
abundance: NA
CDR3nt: TGCAGTGCTCCACCCTTGGGAGGCTACACCTTC
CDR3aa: CSAPPLGGYTF

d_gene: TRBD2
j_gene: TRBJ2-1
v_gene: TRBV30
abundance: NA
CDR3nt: TGTGCCTGGAATCGGGCGGGAGGGCCCCACAATGAGCAGTTCTTC
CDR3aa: CAWNRAGGPHNEQFF

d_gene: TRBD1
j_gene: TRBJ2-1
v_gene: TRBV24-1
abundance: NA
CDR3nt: TGTGCCACCAGTGACCAAGGACAGGGTAGGAATGAGCAGTTCTTC
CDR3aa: CATSDQGQGRNEQFF

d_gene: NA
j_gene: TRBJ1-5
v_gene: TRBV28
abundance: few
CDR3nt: TGTGCCAGCAGTTGGGCCCAGGACAGCGAAGTCAATCAGCCCCAGCATTTT
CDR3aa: CASSWAQDSEVNQPQHF

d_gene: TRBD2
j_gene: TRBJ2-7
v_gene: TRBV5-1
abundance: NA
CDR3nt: TGCGCCAGCAGTGCCGGGCCGGGAGGGTACTACGAGCAGTACTTC
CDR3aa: CASSAGPGGYYEQYF

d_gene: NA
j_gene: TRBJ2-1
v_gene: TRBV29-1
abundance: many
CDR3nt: TGCAGCGTACTGAGTCTTGGAGACAGTAGTGAGCAGTTCTTC
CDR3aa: CSVLSLGDSSEQFF

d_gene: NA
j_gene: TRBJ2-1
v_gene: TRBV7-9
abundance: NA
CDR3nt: TGTGCCAGCAGCTTATTTCCCGATGAGCAGTTCTTC
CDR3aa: CASSLFPDEQFF

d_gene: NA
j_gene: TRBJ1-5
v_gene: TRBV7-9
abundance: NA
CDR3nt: TGTGCCAGCAGCTTAGACAGGGATGGGGAGAGCAATCAGCCCCAGCATTTT
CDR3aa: CASSLDRDGESNQPQHF

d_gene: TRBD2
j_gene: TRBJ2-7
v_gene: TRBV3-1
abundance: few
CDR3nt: TGTGCCAGCAGCCAAGAGGGTAGCGGGAGTTCCGAGCAGTACTTC
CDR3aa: CASSQEGSGSSEQYF

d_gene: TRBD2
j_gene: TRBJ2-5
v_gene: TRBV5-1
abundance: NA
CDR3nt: TGCGCCAGCAGCCAATTAGGGACTAGCGGGACGTGGGAGACCCAGTACTTC
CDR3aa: CASSQLGTSGTWETQYF

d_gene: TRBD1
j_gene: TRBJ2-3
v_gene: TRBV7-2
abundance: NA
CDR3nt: TGTGCCAGCAGCTTAGGACAGGGGTTAGGTGGCACAGATACGCAGTATTTT
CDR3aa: CASSLGQGLGGTDTQYF

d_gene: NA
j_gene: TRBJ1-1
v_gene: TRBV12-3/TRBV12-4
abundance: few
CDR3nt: TGTGCCAGCAGCCCTCAGGGACGGGGGGTCACTGAAGCTTTCTTT
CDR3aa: CASSPQGRGVTEAFF

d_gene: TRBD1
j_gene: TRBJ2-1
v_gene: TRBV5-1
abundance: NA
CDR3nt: TGCGCCAGCAGCTATAGACAGGGGGACAATGAGCAGTTCTTC
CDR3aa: CASSYRQGDNEQFF

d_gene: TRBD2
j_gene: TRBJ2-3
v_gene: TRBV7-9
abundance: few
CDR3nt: TGTGCCAGCAGCTCGACGGGACTACCCGAGGGTACGCAGTATTTT
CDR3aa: CASSSTGLPEGTQYF

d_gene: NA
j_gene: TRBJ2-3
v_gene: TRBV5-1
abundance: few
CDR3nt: TGCGCCAGCAGCGGTAGCGGCTTCACAGATACGCAGTATTTT
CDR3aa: CASSGSGFTDTQYF

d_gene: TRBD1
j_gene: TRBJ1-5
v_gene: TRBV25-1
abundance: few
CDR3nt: TGTGCCAGCGGCACAGGGGAGATACGGCAGCCCCAGCATTTT
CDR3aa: CASGTGEIRQPQHF

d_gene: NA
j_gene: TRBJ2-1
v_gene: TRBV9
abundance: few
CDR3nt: TGTGCCAGCAGCGAAGTCGGGGGTTACAATGAGCAGTTCTTC
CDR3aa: CASSEVGGYNEQFF

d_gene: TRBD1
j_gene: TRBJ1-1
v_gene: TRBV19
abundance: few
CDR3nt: TGTGCCAGTAGTAAAGGACAGGAGGGGACTGAAGCTTTCTTT
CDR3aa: CASSKGQEGTEAFF

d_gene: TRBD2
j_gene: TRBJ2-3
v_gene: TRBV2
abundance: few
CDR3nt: TGTGCCAGCAGTGGGAGTTTATGGGTAATGGGACTAGCGGGAGCCAATAGCACAGATACGCAGTATTTT
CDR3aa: CASSGSLWVMGLAGANSTDTQYF

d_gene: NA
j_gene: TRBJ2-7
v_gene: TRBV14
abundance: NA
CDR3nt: TGTGCCAGCAGCCAAGATCTAGGCGAGCAGTACTTC
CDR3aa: CASSQDLGEQYF

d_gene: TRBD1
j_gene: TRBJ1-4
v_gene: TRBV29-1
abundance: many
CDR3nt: TGCAGCGCGGGACAGGCTGAGGAAAAACTGTTTTTT
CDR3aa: CSAGQAEEKLFF

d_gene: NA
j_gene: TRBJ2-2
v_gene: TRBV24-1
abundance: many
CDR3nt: TGTGCCACCAGTGATTTCGACGGGGCGAGCACCGGGGAGCTGTTTTTT
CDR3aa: CATSDFDGASTGELFF

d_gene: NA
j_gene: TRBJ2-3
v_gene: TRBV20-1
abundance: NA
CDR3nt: TGCAGTGCTAGAGCTGCGCCCGGGGATACGCAGTATTTT
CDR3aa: CSARAAPGDTQYF

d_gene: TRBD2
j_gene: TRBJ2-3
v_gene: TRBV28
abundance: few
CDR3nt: TGTGCCAGCAGCAATAGCGGGGTTCGCACAGATACGCAGTATTTT
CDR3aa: CASSNSGVRTDTQYF

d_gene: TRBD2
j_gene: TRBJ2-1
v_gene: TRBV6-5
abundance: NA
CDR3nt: TGTGCCAGCAGTTCCCTAGCGGGAGAGCCCTACAATGAGCAGTTCTTC
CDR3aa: CASSSLAGEPYNEQFF

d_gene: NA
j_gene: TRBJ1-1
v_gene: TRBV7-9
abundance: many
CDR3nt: TGTGCCAGCAGTGTGACTGAAGCTTTCTTT
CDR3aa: CASSVTEAFF